Below are 16 T cell receptor beta chains sequenced from a single sample in a study of early T cells in non-severe SARS-CoV-2 infection. A single record per CDR3 protein comes from TCRdb applying MiXCR to the 5' RACE reads. The sample has some 28,000 distinct CDR3 sequences; approximately 4.3% are singletons. The sample comprised whole blood. The origin of the receptors is an adult who was a healthcare worker with PCR-confirmed SARS-CoV-2 infection or an uninfected control (not recorded which).

This clonotype was observed many times. V is TRBV12-3 or TRBV12-4 and J is TRBJ2-5, with TRBD2 matching 8 bases. The CDR3 has 15 amino acids. Trimming removed 7 bases from V and 4 bases from J; junction bases left unmatched: 11. The CDR3 nucleotides are TGTGCCAGCACCCTAAACAGCGGGGGCGGAGAGACCCAGTACTTC. Its translation is CASTLNSGGGETQYF.

This clonotype was found many times. The rearrangement joins TRBV28 to TRBJ2-7; D might be TRBD1 (6 bases). V lost 5 bases, J lost 2 bases, and 13 bases lay in between. In germline, CDR1 is MDHEN, CDR2 SYDVKM. This CDR3 spans 14 amino acids. The CDR3 DNA is TGTGCCAGCAGTAGGACAGACTTAACCTACGAGCAGTACTTC. Translating gives CASSRTDLTYEQYF.

This clonotype was seen a few times. The rearrangement links TRBV5-1 to TRBJ2-3; 7 nucleotides align to TRBD2. The V and J ends lost 4 bases and 0 bases, in that order; junction bases with no gene match: 5. The germline V gene has CDR1 SGHRS and CDR2 YFSETQ. The CDR3 is made up of 15 amino acids. CDR3 in DNA: TGCGCCAGCAGCACGGGAGGTCTAAGCACAGATACGCAGTATTTT. It yields the protein CASSTGGLSTDTQYF. The entire variable domain, with the rest obtained from reference TRBV5-1 and TRBJ2-3, is as follows: KAGVTQTPRYLIKTRGQQVTLSCSPISGHRSVSWYQQTPGQGLQFLFEYFSETQRNKGNFPGRFSGRQFSNSRSEMNVSTLELGDSALYLCASSTGGLSTDTQYFGPGTRLTVL.

V gene TRBV10-3 combines with J gene TRBJ2-7; TRBD2 matches 7 bases. The junction had 9 bases not matched to a gene; V was cut back by 9 bases and J by 7 bases. Germline-derived CDR1 and CDR2 are ENHRY and SYGVKD. CDR3 length: 12 amino acids. CDR3 bases: TGTGCCATGGGACTACCCCAGGAGGAGCAGTACTTC. This gives the protein CAMGLPQEEQYF.

The chain recombines TRBV20-1 with TRBJ1-2; 7 positions match TRBD1. This CDR3 comprises 13 residues. With 0 bases clipped from V and 4 bases from J, the junction kept 2 bases outside the gene matches. Germline loops: CDR1 DFQATT, CDR2 SNEGSKA (reference sequence). CDR3 nucleotides: TGCAGTGCTAGAGACGGGACAGCCTATGGCTACACCTTC. Encoded protein: CSARDGTAYGYTF.

This clonotype was recorded many times. This rearrangement joins TRBV28 to TRBJ2-3; TRBD2 matches at 9 bases. V lost 3 bases to trimming and J lost 5 bases; unmatched junction nucleotides: 24. CDR3 size: 21 residues. Germline V CDR1 and CDR2: MDHEN, SYDVKM. The CDR3 here is CASSFPKVLWTSVLAGDTQYF. CDR3 DNA: TGTGCCAGCAGTTTCCCCAAGGTACTTTGGACTAGCGTGCTTGCTGGAGATACGCAGTATTTT.

In this sample, this clonotype turned up many times. J is TRBJ2-3 and V is TRBV7-2; 8 nucleotides line up with TRBD2. The CDR3 is 16 residues long. V shed 9 bases and J 2 bases; nucleotides not matched to a gene: 13. Germline CDR1 reads SGHTA; CDR2 reads FQGNSA. The CDR3 protein is CASRPGGGPITDTQYF. The CDR3 nucleotides read TGTGCCAGTCGGCCCGGGGGGGGCCCTATCACAGATACGCAGTATTTT.

This clonotype was counted many times. The chain is built from TRBV4-1 and TRBJ1-5; D is unclear. V was pared by 2 bases and J by 4 bases, with 12 bases between. Germline values: CDR1 MGHRA, CDR2 YSYEKL. This CDR3 region has 15 residues. CDR3: CASSQMASANQPQHF. The CDR3 nucleotides are TGCGCCAGCAGCCAAATGGCCTCAGCGAATCAGCCCCAGCATTTT.

V and J are TRBV7-2 and TRBJ1-3; D unresolved. There are 13 residues in the CDR3. The germline V gene encodes CDR1 SGHTA and CDR2 FQGNSA. Trimming shortened V by 5 bases and J by 0 bases, and 5 bases separated the two germline ends. CDR3 region: CASSPFSGNTIYF. DNA of the CDR3: TGTGCCAGCAGCCCCTTCTCTGGAAACACCATATATTTT.

This clonotype was seen only a few times. One end of the junction is discordant with germline, which a read error may explain. The gene calls are TRBV5-1 and TRBJ2-7; TRBD2 is a possible D gene (5 bases). CDR1 SGHRS and CDR2 YFSETQ come from the germline V gene. The CDR3 runs to 14 residues. The CDR3 region is CVSSLLVGGGEQYF. The CDR3 coding sequence is TGCGTCAGCAGCTTGTTAGTTGGAGGAGGCGAGCAGTACTTC.

This clonotype was seen ten or more times. The chain uses TRBV2 and TRBJ2-1, with D perhaps matching TRBD2 (6 bases). The CDR3 is 16 amino acids. V was clipped by 7 bases and J by 2 bases, with 18 bases between them. Looked up from germline, CDR1 is SNHLY and CDR2 is FYNNEI. Here the CDR3 reads CASTPRGGRAYNEQFF. The CDR3 DNA reads as TGTGCCAGCACCCCGCGGGGCGGTCGCGCCTACAATGAGCAGTTCTTC.

This clonotype was detected a few times. The chain carries TRBV7-2 and TRBJ2-5; 8 nucleotides match TRBD2. The CDR3 is 15 residues long. V trimming: 5 bases; J trimming: 1 base; junction bases outside the gene matches: 6. Germline CDR1 and CDR2: SGHTA and FQGNSA. CDR3 coding DNA: TGTGCCAGCAGCACAAGCGGGGGATTCCAAGAGACCCAGTACTTC. Translating gives CASSTSGGFQETQYF.

This clonotype was recorded at least ten times. The CDR3 sequence is CASRPWGTGLYEQYF. The CDR3 nucleotides read TGTGCCAGCAGACCTTGGGGGACAGGACTTTACGAGCAGTACTTC. This rearrangement joins TRBV9 to TRBJ2-7, with 8 bases that match TRBD1. The trim removed 5 bases at V and 4 bases at J, leaving 11 bases unmatched. The germline CDR1 and CDR2 sequences are SGDLS and YYNGEE. This CDR3 is built from 15 residues.

This clonotype was seen repeatedly, ten times or more. V is TRBV25-1 and J is TRBJ2-7; weak D call: TRBD1 (5 bases). With 6 bases removed from V and 5 bases from J, the gap between germline ends came to 20 bases. Germline-derived CDR1 and CDR2 are MGHDK and SYGVNS. The CDR3 has 15 residues. The CDR3 reads CASSGHRSRVDEQYF. CDR3 coding DNA: TGTGCCAGCAGCGGCCACAGGTCTCGCGTGGACGAGCAGTACTTC.

This clonotype has at least ten counts. The V gene is TRBV10-2, the J gene TRBJ2-5; D is perhaps TRBD2 (6 bases). V was cut by 6 bases and J by 0 bases, with 11 bases left in between. In germline, CDR1 is WSHSY, CDR2 SAAADI. The CDR3 length is 14 residues. The CDR3 protein is CASSRGTYQETQYF. DNA of the CDR3: TGCGCCAGCAGCCGCGGGACGTACCAAGAGACCCAGTACTTC.

Only a few counts were recorded for this clonotype. The chain joins TRBV6-1 to TRBJ2-1; 7 bases are shared with TRBD2. The CDR3 runs 13 residues. Germline CDR1 MNHNS, CDR2 SASEGT. Unmatched junction bases numbered 6, after V lost 4 bases and J lost 9 bases. The CDR3 DNA reads TGTGCCAGCAGTGCCGGACTAGTGTTTGAGCAGTTCTTC. It yields the protein CASSAGLVFEQFF.